The text below deals with one TCR beta chain. Its specific antigen is unknown. No quality values exist for individual bases; no much larger clone is one base distant. The germline V gene (reference sequence) sets CDR1 to MNHEY and CDR2 to SMNVEV. V lost 5 bases and J lost 7 bases, and the count of bases not matched to a germline gene is 11. From the cysteine up to the phenylalanine, the CDR3 has a length of 14 residues. The DNA shown is the 42-base CDR3, in frame from base 1. These data belong to a study of T cell responses to AZD1222 COVID-19 vaccine (dated by TCRdb to about 2021). Regarding the study in general: TCR sequencing was performed for 230 to 250 trial participants, of whom approximately 200 were given two doses of AZD1222 and around 25 were given two doses of MenACWY control vaccine. Trial participants were enrolled by age into 18-55, 56-69 and 70-plus year subgroups, with 148, 28 and 57 TCR-sequenced participants respectively.

The CDR3 regions of human TCRbeta chains were analyzed by immunosequencing. The paper's data handling went like this. TCRs in the repertoires were matched against a reference library of SARS-CoV-2-specific TCRs that had been generated with the MIRA antigen-specificity platform. Breadth meant the fraction of unique TCRs that were SARS-CoV-2-associated, whereas depth meant the fraction of total T cells that were SARS-CoV-2-associated. Using the MIRA data, each spike-specific TCR was assigned both to the spike region to which the TCR was reactive and to a CD4 or CD8 class. Log10-transformed breadth and depth values were compared by one-way ANOVA with Sidak's multiple comparisons tests. Drawn from immuneACCESS, this table holds only the in-frame rearrangements with V and J called that TCRdb kept. Clones are partly lost; checked studies trace under half to an unresolved V gene and leave the rest unexplained. The V and J calls and clone size come from that table; D and trimming were worked out from the DNA. This sample has 83,000 or so clones in its table, and around 89% of those were observed once. Approximately 5% of the sample is taken by the ten largest.

Results the study describes overall, beyond this receptor: After two AZD1222 doses, both the breadth and the depth of spike-specific TCRs were significantly higher than at day 0 and than in MenACWY recipients. Because no day 14 peak-response samples were available, the repertoires could be characterized only after the peak T cell response. Conclusions about previously exposed vaccinees were limited because only six AZD1222 recipients were SARS-CoV-2 seropositive at baseline. Participants were mostly white British and included more females than males, and it was suggested by the authors that clonal diversity may have been underestimated. In the small 56-69-year group, the increase in depth fell short of significance, most likely because of low power. CD4 TCRs associated with the vaccine covered the entire spike protein, and the dominant responses were in regions 160-218 and 743-854. Epitopes outside the regions mutated in the B.1.351 and B.1.1.7 variants were reportedly recognized by nearly half of the unique spike-specific TCRs.

The time point label for this specimen denotes: baseline before first vaccination. The meaning of the sample's treatment or condition label: meningococcal conjugate vaccine given as trial control. Samples from vaccinated people were obtained from the UK trials COV001 and COV002, which included a single-blind randomized controlled phase 2/3 trial of AZD1222 (ChAdOx1 nCoV-19) in healthy adults. For TCRbeta chain sequencing, PBMC samples from trial participants were taken at day 0 and at day 28 after the second dose. This material consisted of peripheral blood, taken on day 0 of MenACWY control vaccination. The chain is assembled from TRBV27 and TRBJ2-7, with 7 central nucleotides matching TRBD2. The receptor comes from an adult in good health. The CDR3 here reads CASSPWTSSGEQYF. Read as DNA, the sequence is TGTGCCAGCAGTCCTTGGACTAGTTCGGGGGAGCAGTACTTC.